This TCR beta chain appears in the sequencing data of a study of blood T cell repertoires in COVID-19. Whole-study context: There were acute and convalescent COVID-19 samples, and they came from the United States, Italy and Spain. Sources were T cells, B-cell-depleted T cells, or PBMCs; the material itself was cDNA or gDNA.

In the original processing: Quantification of nucleated cells was approximated via reference gene primer amplification. Sequenced by immunoSEQ multiplex PCR; TCRdb stores in-frame clones only, minus some. V and J calls and clone size are given by that table; D and trimming were obtained from the DNA. The data show some 140,000 clones, with approximately 79% seen just once and approximately 3.6% held by the top ten. The CDR3 covers 16 residues. Germline CDR1 and CDR2: SGHDN and FVKESK. The V end was cut by 3 bases, the J end by 3 bases, with 17 bases between. V and J are TRBV14 and TRBJ2-5, with D maybe TRBD2 (5 bases). The sample comprised peripheral blood. This TCR derives from a man aged 55 to 69 with acute or convalescent COVID-19. CDR3 protein: CASSQTGVSGEETQYF. In DNA form, the CDR3 reads TGTGCCAGCAGCCAGACCGGGGTCAGTGGGGAAGAGACCCAGTACTTC.